The rows below give T cell receptor beta chains drawn from one sample of a study of human T cells and chemical hapten exposure. MiXCR, run by TCRdb on the RACE reads, gives a single entry per CDR3 protein. In the table there are 75,000 to 90,000 distinct CDR3 sequences, approximately 8% of which are singletons. The sequenced sample was whole blood, obtained in connection with sensitization to the hapten diphenylcyclopropenone (DPC). The receptor set was obtained from a woman aged 25 to 39 with alopecia areata. Some clones in this sample may be carry-over from other donors' samples. The CDR3 runs from the conserved cysteine through the conserved F or W. The D gene is left open where the match is weak. Part of the rows lack a size; the others show once, few, many or a class for expanded clones.

abundance	d_gene	v_gene	j_gene	CDR3aa	CDR3nt
NA	TRBD1	TRBV20-1	TRBJ1-4	CSARTDRAREKLFF	TGCAGTGCTAGAACGGACAGGGCGAGAGAAAAACTGTTTTTT
NA	NA	TRBV5-1	TRBJ1-1	CASSDGLFSGDTEAFF	TGCGCCAGCTCGGACGGACTCTTCTCTGGGGACACTGAAGCTTTCTTT
many	NA	TRBV19	TRBJ2-7	CASSYKGTAYEQYF	TGTGCCAGTAGTTATAAGGGGACGGCATACGAGCAGTACTTC
many	NA	TRBV21-1	TRBJ2-3	CATPEERQRITDTQYF	TGTGCCACCCCTGAGGAGCGACAGCGAATCACAGATACGCAGTATTTT
many	TRBD1	TRBV5-1	TRBJ2-7	CASSSSQGSEYF	TGCGCCAGCAGCTCGTCACAGGGGTCGGAGTACTTC
NA	TRBD1	TRBV29-1	TRBJ1-2	CSVDDGSILGTGGYGYTF	TGCAGCGTTGACGATGGGTCGATCCTGGGGACAGGGGGGTACGGCTACACCTTC
many	NA	TRBV12-3/TRBV12-4	TRBJ1-1	CASSRILQGTEAFF	TGTGCCAGCAGTCGAATCTTACAGGGTACTGAAGCTTTCTTT
few	TRBD2	TRBV4-2	TRBJ2-7	CASSQRLAEGHEQYF	TGTGCCAGCAGCCAACGACTAGCGGAGGGCCACGAGCAGTACTTC
many	NA	TRBV28	TRBJ2-2	CASVPGGLVTGELFF	TGTGCCAGCGTACCCGGGGGGCTTGTCACCGGGGAGCTGTTTTTT
many	NA	TRBV29-1	TRBJ1-2	CSVHGQGAGGYTF	TGCAGCGTGCACGGGCAGGGAGCTGGTGGCTACACCTTC
many	TRBD2	TRBV5-4	TRBJ2-3	CASSQPGGLAGVTITDTQYF	TGTGCCAGCAGCCAACCTGGGGGACTAGCGGGGGTAACCATCACAGATACGCAGTATTTT
many	NA	TRBV20-1	TRBJ2-1	CSARESRGFLNEQFF	TGCAGTGCTAGAGAGTCGCGTGGGTTTCTCAATGAGCAGTTCTTC
NA	NA	TRBV5-5	TRBJ1-6	CASSPGLEGILSPLYF	TGTGCCAGCAGCCCGGGGCTCGAGGGGATCCTTTCACCCCTCTACTTT
many	NA	TRBV3-1	TRBJ1-6	CASSQDRGALTNSPLHF	TGTGCCAGCAGCCAAGATAGGGGCGCACTGACCAATTCACCCCTCCACTTT
few	NA	TRBV5-4	TRBJ1-1	CASSLDPATFTEAFF	TGTGCCAGCAGCTTGGATCCGGCAACCTTCACTGAAGCTTTCTTT
few	NA	TRBV10-3	TRBJ1-4	CAISENEKLFF	TGTGCCATCAGTGAAAATGAAAAACTGTTTTTT
NA	TRBD1	TRBV6-1	TRBJ1-5	CASSYRDSTNQPQHF	TGTGCCAGCAGTTACCGGGACAGTACCAATCAGCCCCAGCATTTT
NA	TRBD1	TRBV15	TRBJ1-1	CATSRRPGRGDGNTEAFF	TGTGCCACCAGCAGGAGGCCGGGCAGGGGGGACGGGAACACTGAAGCTTTCTTT
many	TRBD2	TRBV6-2/TRBV6-3	TRBJ2-3	CASSPPSGGEADTQYF	TGTGCCAGCAGCCCCCCCAGCGGGGGTGAGGCAGATACGCAGTATTTT
many	NA	TRBV2	TRBJ1-2	CASSEIWVEDYGYTF	TGTGCCAGCAGTGAAATCTGGGTCGAAGACTATGGCTACACCTTC
NA	NA	TRBV15	TRBJ2-7	CATSRDRSATYEQYF	TGTGCCACCAGCAGAGATCGGAGTGCTACCTACGAGCAGTACTTC
NA	TRBD1	TRBV5-4	TRBJ2-4	CASSSRQGVQNIQYF	TGTGCCAGCAGCTCACGACAGGGGGTCCAAAACATTCAGTACTTC
NA	NA	TRBV27	TRBJ1-3	CASKGDGNTIYF	TGTGCCAGCAAGGGGGACGGAAACACCATATATTTT
NA	NA	TRBV11-2	TRBJ1-4	CASSFRLLNEKLFF	TGTGCCAGCAGCTTCCGTCTCTTGAATGAAAAACTGTTTTTT
few	TRBD2	TRBV5-6	TRBJ2-1	CASSVGLAGGDNEQFF	TGTGCCAGCAGCGTGGGACTAGCGGGGGGGGACAATGAGCAGTTCTTC
many	TRBD1	TRBV2	TRBJ1-1	CASMGTGDKNTEAFF	TGTGCCAGCATGGGGACAGGGGACAAGAACACTGAAGCTTTCTTT